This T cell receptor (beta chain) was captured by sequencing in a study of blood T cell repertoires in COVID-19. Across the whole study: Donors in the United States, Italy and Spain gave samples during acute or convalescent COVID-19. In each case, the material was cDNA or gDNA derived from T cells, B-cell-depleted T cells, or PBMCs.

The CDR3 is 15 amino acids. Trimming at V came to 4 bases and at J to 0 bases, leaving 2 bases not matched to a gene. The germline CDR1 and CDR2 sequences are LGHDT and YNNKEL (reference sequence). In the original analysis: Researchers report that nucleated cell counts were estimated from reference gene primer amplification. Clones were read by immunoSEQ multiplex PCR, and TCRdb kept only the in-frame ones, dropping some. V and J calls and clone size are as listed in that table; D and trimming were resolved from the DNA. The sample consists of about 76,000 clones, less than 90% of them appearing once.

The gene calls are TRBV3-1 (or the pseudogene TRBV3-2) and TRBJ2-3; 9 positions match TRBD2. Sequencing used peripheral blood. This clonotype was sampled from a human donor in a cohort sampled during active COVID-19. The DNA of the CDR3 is TGTGCCAGCAGCCGGGCGGGGGGGAGCACAGATACGCAGTATTTT. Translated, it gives CASSRAGGSTDTQYF.